The sequence of this T cell receptor beta chain was determined in a study of T cells after posttransplantation cyclophosphamide. Study-level findings and limits: TRB clonality was highly associated with recipient CMV seropositivity and reactivation. Donor-recipient repertoire similarity was low at 1-2 months, rising over year one. Skin or GI-infiltrating T cells shared few TRB sequences with blood.

This clone was seen at least ten times. Its specificity is unknown. Peripheral blood was collected from the related graft donor on the marrow donation day. The CDR3 totals 16 residues. The V gene end was trimmed by 0 bases and the J gene end by 2 bases; junction bases not matched to a gene: 5. Looked up from germline, CDR1 is SGHNT and CDR2 is YYREEE (reference sequence). The table came from immunoSEQ multiplex PCR; TCRdb's copy has only in-frame clones and leaves some out. The sample contains roughly 49,000 clones, none occurring once; 2% to 2.5% lies in the top ten. Sequenced sample: PBMCs. The chain joins TRBV5-4 to TRBJ2-3; 8 nucleotides line up with TRBD2. The sequence came from a man aged 40-55 years in good health, CMV-negative, and a related stem cell transplant donor. CDR3 protein: CASSLGTSRNTDTQYF. DNA of the CDR3: TGTGCCAGCAGCTTGGGGACTAGCAGGAACACAGATACGCAGTATTTT.